This T cell receptor beta chain was observed in a study of T cells in Graves' hyperthyroidism and ophthalmopathy. Study-wide results and limits: Stable hyperthyroidism was separated from ophthalmopathy by a model based on 13 V-J features. Most thyroid clonotypes expanded above 0.001 appeared in blood too.

Details on this clonotype: No antigen is known for it.

This CDR3 spans 13 amino acids. Trimming cost V 4 bases and J 3 bases; bases outside gene matches: 2. Per germline, CDR1 LGHNT and CDR2 FRNRAP. TCR beta CDR3 regions were amplified from RNA. Carried out on the TCR CDR3, a first-round RT-PCR used the HTBI primer set. TCRdb reanalysed the multiplex PCR reads using MiXCR and keeps one entry per CDR3 protein. The sample yields hundreds of thousands of distinct CDR3 sequences, approximately 23% seen once. Subjects with ophthalmopathy showed a Clinical Activity Score no lower than 3, a NOSPECS grade no lower than 4, and a duration shorter than 3 months. The PBMCs were taken from less than 11 ml of fresh peripheral blood.

The genes are TRBV12-5 and TRBJ2-7, with 8 bases that match TRBD1. Sequenced: blood. This sequence was found in a woman aged 70-85 years with Graves' ophthalmopathy. Written as DNA, the CDR3 is TGTGCTAGTGGTTCGACAGGGGTCTACGAGCAGTACTTC. Its protein product is CASGSTGVYEQYF.